The T cell receptor beta chain described here comes from a study of cytomegalovirus exposure and HLA in healthy donors. In regard to this clone: Its target is not known.

Whole-study results and caveats: Apart from CMV serostatus, no immune exposure information was available.

The primer mix had 60 Vbeta and 13 Jbeta primers. Assay used: immunoSEQ multiplex PCR; TCRdb lists only in-frame clones, some missing. This sample yields 150,000 or so clones, of which roughly four fifths are seen a single time; around 4.1% belongs to the top ten. The sample comprised PBMCs. The TCR was taken from a man aged 45-65 years in good health and CMV-seropositive.

The CDR3: CASSPRGSGRTDTQYF. CDR3 sequence (DNA): TGTGCCAGCAGCCCCCGGGGTAGCGGGAGGACAGATACGCAGTATTTT. This chain joins TRBV11-2 and TRBJ2-3; 10 bases line up with TRBD2. This CDR3 is 16 amino acids long. Germline V CDR1 and CDR2: SGHAT, FQNNGV. J lost 3 bases, V lost 5 bases, and 8 bases had no gene match.